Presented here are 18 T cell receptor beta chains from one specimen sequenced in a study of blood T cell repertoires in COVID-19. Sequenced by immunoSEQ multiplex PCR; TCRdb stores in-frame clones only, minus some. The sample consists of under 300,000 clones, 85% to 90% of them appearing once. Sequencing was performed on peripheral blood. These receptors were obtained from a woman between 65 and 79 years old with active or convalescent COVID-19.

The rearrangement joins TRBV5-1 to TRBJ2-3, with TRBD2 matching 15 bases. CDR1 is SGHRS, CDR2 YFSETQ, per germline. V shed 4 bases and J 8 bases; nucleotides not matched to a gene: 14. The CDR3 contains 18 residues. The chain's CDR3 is CASSGSGTSGGSSGTQYF. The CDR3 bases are TGCGCCAGCAGCGGGTCCGGGACTAGCGGGGGGTCCTCGGGTACGCAGTATTTT.

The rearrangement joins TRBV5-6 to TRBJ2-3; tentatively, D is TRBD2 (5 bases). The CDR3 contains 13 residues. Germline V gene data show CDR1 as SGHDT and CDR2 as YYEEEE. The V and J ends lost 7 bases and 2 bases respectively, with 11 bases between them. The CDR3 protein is CASSGKITDTQYF. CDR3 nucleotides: TGTGCCAGCTCGGGGAAGATCACAGATACGCAGTATTTT.

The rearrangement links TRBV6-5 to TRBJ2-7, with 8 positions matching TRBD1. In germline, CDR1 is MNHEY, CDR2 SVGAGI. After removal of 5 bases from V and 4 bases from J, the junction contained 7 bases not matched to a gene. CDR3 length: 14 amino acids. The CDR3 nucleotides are TGTGCCAGCAGTAGAGGGACAGGTTTATACGAGCAGTACTTC. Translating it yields CASSRGTGLYEQYF.

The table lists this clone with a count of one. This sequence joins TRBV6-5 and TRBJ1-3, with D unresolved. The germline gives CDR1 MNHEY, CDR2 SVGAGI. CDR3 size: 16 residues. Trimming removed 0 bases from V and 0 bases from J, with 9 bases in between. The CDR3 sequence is CASSYSGSISGNTIYF. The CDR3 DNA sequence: TGTGCCAGCAGTTACTCGGGCAGCATCTCTGGAAACACCATATATTTT.

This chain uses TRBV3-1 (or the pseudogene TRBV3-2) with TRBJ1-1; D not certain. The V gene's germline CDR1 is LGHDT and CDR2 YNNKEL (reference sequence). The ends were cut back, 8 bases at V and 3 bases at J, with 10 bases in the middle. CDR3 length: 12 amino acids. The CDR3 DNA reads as TGTGCCAGCCAGTCGGGGTACACTGAAGCTTTCTTT. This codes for CASQSGYTEAFF.

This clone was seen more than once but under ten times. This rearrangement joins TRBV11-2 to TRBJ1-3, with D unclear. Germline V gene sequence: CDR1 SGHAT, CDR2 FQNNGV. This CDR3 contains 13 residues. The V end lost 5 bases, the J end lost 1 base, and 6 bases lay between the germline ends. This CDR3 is CASSIKSGNTIYF. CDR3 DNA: TGTGCCAGCAGCATCAAATCTGGAAACACCATATATTTT.

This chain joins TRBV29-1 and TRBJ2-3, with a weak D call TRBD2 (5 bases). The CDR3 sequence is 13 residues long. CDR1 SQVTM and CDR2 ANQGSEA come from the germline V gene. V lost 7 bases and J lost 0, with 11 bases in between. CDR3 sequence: CSAGELSTDTQYF. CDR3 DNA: TGCAGCGCCGGGGAACTGAGCACAGATACGCAGTATTTT.

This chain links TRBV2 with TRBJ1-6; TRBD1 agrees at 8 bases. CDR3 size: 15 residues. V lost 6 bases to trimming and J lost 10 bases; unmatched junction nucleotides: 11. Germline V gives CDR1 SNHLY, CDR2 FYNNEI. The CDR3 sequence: CASRAGTGGRSPLHF. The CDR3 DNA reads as TGTGCCAGCAGAGCCGGGACAGGAGGCCGGTCACCCCTCCACTTT.

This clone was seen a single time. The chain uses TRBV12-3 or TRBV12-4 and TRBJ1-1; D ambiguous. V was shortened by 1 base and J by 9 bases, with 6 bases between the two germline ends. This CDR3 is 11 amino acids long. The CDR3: CASSLGHKAFF. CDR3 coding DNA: TGTGCCAGCAGTTTAGGGCACAAAGCTTTCTTT.

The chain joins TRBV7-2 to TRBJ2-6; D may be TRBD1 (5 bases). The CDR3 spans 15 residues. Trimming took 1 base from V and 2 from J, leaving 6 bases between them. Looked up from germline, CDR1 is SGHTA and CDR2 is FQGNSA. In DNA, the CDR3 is TGTGCCAGCAGCTTAGGACAGCCTGGGGCCAACGTCCTGACTTTC. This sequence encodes CASSLGQPGANVLTF.

The CDR3 protein is CASKMTAYNEQFF. The CDR3 nucleotides are TGTGCCAGCAAAATGACAGCCTACAATGAGCAGTTCTTC. V usage is TRBV2 and J usage is TRBJ2-1; perhaps TRBD1 as D (5 bases). The CDR3 is 13 amino acids. Per germline, CDR1 SNHLY and CDR2 FYNNEI. V dropped 7 bases and J dropped 2 bases, with 9 bases sitting between them.

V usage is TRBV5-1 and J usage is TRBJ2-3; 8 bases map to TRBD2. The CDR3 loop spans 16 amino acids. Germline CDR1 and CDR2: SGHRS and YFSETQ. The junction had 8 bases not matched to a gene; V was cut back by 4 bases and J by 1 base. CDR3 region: CASSTKSGGGTDTQYF. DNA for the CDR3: TGCGCCAGCAGCACGAAGAGCGGGGGTGGCACAGATACGCAGTATTTT.

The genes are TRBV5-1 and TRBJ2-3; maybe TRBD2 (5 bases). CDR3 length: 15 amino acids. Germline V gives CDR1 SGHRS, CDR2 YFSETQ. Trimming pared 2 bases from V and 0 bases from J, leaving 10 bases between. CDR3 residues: CASSLEGSSTDTQYF. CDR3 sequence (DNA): TGCGCCAGCAGCTTAGAGGGATCTAGCACAGATACGCAGTATTTT.

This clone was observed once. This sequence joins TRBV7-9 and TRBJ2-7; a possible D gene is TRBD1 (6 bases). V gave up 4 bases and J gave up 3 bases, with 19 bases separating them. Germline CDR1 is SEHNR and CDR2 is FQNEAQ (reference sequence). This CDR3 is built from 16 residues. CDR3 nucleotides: TGTGCCAGCAGCTATTCACAGGGTTTTGGAGTCTACGAGCAGTACTTC. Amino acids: CASSYSQGFGVYEQYF.

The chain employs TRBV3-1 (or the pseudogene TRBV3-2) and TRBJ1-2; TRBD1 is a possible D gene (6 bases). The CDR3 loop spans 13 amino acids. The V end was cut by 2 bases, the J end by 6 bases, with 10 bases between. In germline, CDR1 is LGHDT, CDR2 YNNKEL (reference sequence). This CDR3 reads CASSQFTGNGYTF. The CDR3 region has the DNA TGTGCCAGCAGCCAATTTACAGGGAATGGCTACACCTTC.

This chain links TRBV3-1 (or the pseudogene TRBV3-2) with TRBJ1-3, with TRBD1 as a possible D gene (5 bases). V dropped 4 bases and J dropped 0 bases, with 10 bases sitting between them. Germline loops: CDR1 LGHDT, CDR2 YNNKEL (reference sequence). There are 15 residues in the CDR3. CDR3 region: CASSPPGNSGNTIYF. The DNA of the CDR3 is TGTGCCAGCAGCCCCCCAGGGAACTCTGGAAACACCATATATTTT.

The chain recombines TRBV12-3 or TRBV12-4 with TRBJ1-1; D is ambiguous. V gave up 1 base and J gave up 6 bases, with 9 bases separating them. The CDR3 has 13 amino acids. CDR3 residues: CASSLVTGAEAFF. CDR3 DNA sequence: TGTGCCAGCAGTTTAGTTACGGGAGCTGAAGCTTTCTTT.

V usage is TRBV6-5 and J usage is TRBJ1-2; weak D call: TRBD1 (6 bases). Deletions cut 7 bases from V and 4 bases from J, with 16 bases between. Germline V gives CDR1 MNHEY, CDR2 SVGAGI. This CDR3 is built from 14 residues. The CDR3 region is CASTPVGGAYGYTF. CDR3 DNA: TGTGCCAGCACCCCGGTGGGGGGGGCCTATGGCTACACCTTC.